This TCR beta chain was captured by sequencing in a study of blood T cell repertoires in COVID-19. Per the study methods: The authors estimated nucleated cell counts from reference gene primer amplification. The table came from immunoSEQ multiplex PCR; TCRdb's copy has only in-frame clones and leaves some out. From that table come the V and J calls and clone size; the DNA was used to work out D and trimming. Of about 130,000 clones in the sample, more than 70% were seen once. This receptor was identified in a woman in her fifties or sixties with acute or convalescent COVID-19. Sequenced material: peripheral blood.

The CDR3 nucleotides read TGTGCCAGCAGCTTAACCCCTAGCGGGAGGGGGCACAATGAGCAGTTCTTC. It is translated as CASSLTPSGRGHNEQFF. This chain links TRBV7-9 with TRBJ2-1, with 12 bases aligning to TRBD2. V lost 2 bases, J lost 5 bases, and 7 bases stayed unmatched. Looked up from germline, CDR1 is SEHNR and CDR2 is FQNEAQ (reference sequence). The CDR3 spans 17 residues.